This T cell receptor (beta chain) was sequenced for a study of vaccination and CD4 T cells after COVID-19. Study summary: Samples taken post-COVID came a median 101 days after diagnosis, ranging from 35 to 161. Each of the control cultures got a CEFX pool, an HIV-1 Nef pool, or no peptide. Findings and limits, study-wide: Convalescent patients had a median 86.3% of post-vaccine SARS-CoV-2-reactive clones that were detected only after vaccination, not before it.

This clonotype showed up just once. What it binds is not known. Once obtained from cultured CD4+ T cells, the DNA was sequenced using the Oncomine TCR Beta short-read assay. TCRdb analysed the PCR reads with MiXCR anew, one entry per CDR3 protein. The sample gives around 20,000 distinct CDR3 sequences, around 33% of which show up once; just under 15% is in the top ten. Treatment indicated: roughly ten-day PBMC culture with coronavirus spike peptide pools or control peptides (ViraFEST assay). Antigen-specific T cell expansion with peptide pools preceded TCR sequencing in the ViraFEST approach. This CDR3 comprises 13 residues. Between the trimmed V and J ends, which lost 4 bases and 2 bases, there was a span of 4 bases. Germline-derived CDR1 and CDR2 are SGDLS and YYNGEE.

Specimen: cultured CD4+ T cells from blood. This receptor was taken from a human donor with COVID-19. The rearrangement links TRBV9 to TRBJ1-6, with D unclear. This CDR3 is CASSPTYNSPLHF. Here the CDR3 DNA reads TGTGCCAGCAGCCCTACCTATAATTCACCCCTCCACTTT.